One sample yielded the 21 T cell receptor beta chains listed below, sequenced in a study of monozygotic twins with inflammatory bowel disease. Following a re-call of the 5' RACE reads, TCRdb has one entry per CDR3 protein and lacks DNA. In total, the table holds roughly 160,000 distinct CDR3 sequences. Sample: blood. These receptors were collected from a human donor with ulcerative colitis or Crohn's disease, or a healthy co-twin of an affected twin (not recorded which).

The J gene is TRBJ2-5, the V gene TRBV7-9; checking the TCRdb D call of TRBD2 is not possible without DNA. Germline V gene data show CDR1 as SEHNR and CDR2 as FQNEAQ (reference sequence). This CDR3 is 16 amino acids long. The CDR3 sequence is CASSPGGTSGEETQYF.

The chain employs TRBV12-3 or TRBV12-4 and TRBJ2-3. The CDR3 totals 14 residues. The CDR3 here is CAISTVGFRDTQYF.

The V and J genes are TRBV18 and TRBJ1-1; as DNA is missing, the TRBD1 call by TCRdb cannot be tested. The CDR3 sequence is 13 residues long. CDR1 is KGHSH, CDR2 LQKENI, per germline. The CDR3 sequence: CASSPGGRAEAFF.

This chain connects TRBV3-1 to TRBJ1-2; the TCRdb D gene call, TRBD1, has no DNA to confirm it. This CDR3 comprises 14 residues. CDR1 is LGHDT and CDR2 is YNNKEL in the germline V gene (reference sequence). The CDR3: CATSARQGEDGYTF.

The gene calls are TRBV27 and TRBJ2-3; the TCRdb D gene call, TRBD2, has no DNA to confirm it. The germline V gene has CDR1 MNHEY and CDR2 SMNVEV (reference sequence). This CDR3 has 16 amino acids. Here the CDR3 reads CASSLISGGPPDTQYF.

The V gene is TRBV12-3 or TRBV12-4, the J gene TRBJ1-6; the D gene TCRdb calls, TRBD1, cannot be checked with no DNA. The CDR3 has 14 residues. The CDR3 sequence: CASSNQGGATPLHF.

The chain joins TRBV19 to TRBJ2-5; TCRdb calls TRBD2, which cannot be checked without DNA. Germline assignment: CDR1 LNHDA and CDR2 SQIVND (reference sequence). The length of the CDR3 is 15 residues. The CDR3 region is CASSTGLAEGETQYF.

V and J are TRBV5-1 and TRBJ2-7. Looked up from germline, CDR1 is SGHRS and CDR2 is YFSETQ. The CDR3 loop spans 12 amino acids. The CDR3 region is CASSEDRTEQYF.

The chain links TRBV9 to TRBJ2-7; TCRdb selects TRBD2, and the lack of DNA leaves this call unchecked. Germline V gene lookup returns CDR1 SGDLS and CDR2 YYNGEE. The CDR3 loop spans 15 amino acids. CDR3 sequence reads: CASSRAGGMSYEQYF.

Here the CDR3 reads CASSLEVGGFSYEQYF. This rearrangement joins TRBV5-1 to TRBJ2-7; TCRdb's D call of TRBD2 is untestable without DNA. Per the germline V gene, CDR1 is SGHRS and CDR2 is YFSETQ. The length of the CDR3 is 16 residues.

J is TRBJ2-3 and V is TRBV29-1; the TRBD1 assignment by TCRdb is unverifiable without DNA. Per the germline V gene, CDR1 is SQVTM and CDR2 is ANQGSEA. The CDR3 length is 14 residues. The CDR3 spells CSVEERPGTDTQYF.

V gene TRBV6-5 combines with J gene TRBJ2-1; absent DNA, TCRdb's TRBD2 call cannot be checked. Germline CDR1 reads MNHEY; CDR2 reads SVGAGI. This CDR3 is built from 16 residues. The CDR3 protein is CASSYSGLAGRNEQFF.

J is TRBJ2-7 and V is TRBV15; there is no DNA to check the TCRdb D call of TRBD2. Germline assignment: CDR1 LNHNV and CDR2 YYDKDF (reference sequence). The CDR3 extends over 15 amino acids. CDR3 amino acids: CATSLHSGLSYEQYF. Together with reference TRBV15 and TRBJ2-7, the CDR3 gives the full variable domain: DAMVIQNPRYQVTQFGKPVTLSCSQTLNHNVMYWYQQKSSQAPKLLFHYYDKDFNNEADTPDNFQSRRPNTSFCFLDIRSPGLGDTAMYLCATSLHSGLSYEQYFGPGTRLTVT.

The V gene is TRBV20-1, the J gene TRBJ1-6; as DNA is missing, the TRBD1 call by TCRdb cannot be tested. Germline CDR1 and CDR2: DFQATT and SNEGSKA (reference sequence). The CDR3 covers 15 residues. This chain's CDR3 is CSAQHTGFSDSPLHF.

The chain is built from TRBV27 and TRBJ2-7; TCRdb returns TRBD2, unconfirmable since there is no DNA. The CDR3 length is 14 residues. Germline CDR1 and CDR2: MNHEY and SMNVEV (reference sequence). The CDR3 sequence is CASRPGLSFYEQYF.

This chain connects TRBV20-1 to TRBJ2-3. Germline V gene lookup returns CDR1 DFQATT and CDR2 SNEGSKA (reference sequence). The CDR3 loop spans 13 amino acids. The CDR3 region is CSAREPAAYTQYF.

The J gene is TRBJ2-7, the V gene TRBV6-5; TCRdb names TRBD1, which stays unverified in the absence of DNA. The CDR3 sequence is 13 residues long. Per germline, CDR1 MNHEY and CDR2 SVGAGI. The CDR3 protein is CASSWRQGQEQYF.

This chain connects TRBV3-1 to TRBJ2-3. The CDR3 has 14 amino acids. The V gene's germline CDR1 is LGHDT and CDR2 YNNKEL (reference sequence). The CDR3 sequence: CASSHSASGDTQYF.

The V call is TRBV6-1, the J call TRBJ1-2; with no DNA, the TCRdb D assignment of TRBD1 cannot be verified. Germline CDR1 and CDR2: MNHNS and SASEGT. The CDR3 loop spans 16 amino acids. The CDR3 protein is CASREVKGQGNYGYTF.

J is TRBJ1-2 and V is TRBV24-1. The CDR3 is made up of 12 amino acids. Germline CDR1 and CDR2: KGHDR and SFDVKD. The CDR3 region is CATSEAGYGYTF.

The chain joins TRBV20-1 to TRBJ1-6; there is no DNA to check the TCRdb D call of TRBD1. CDR1 is DFQATT, CDR2 SNEGSKA, per germline (reference sequence). This CDR3 is 14 amino acids long. The CDR3 sequence is CSALGGNYNSPLHF.